The 27 T cell receptor beta chains given below trace back to one sample, sequenced in a study of T cell changes during pregnancy in multiple sclerosis. Some clones are missing from TCRdb's copy, which holds only in-frame ones; the method was immunoSEQ multiplex PCR. In the table there are roughly 110,000 clones, roughly 92% of which are singletons. The starting material was peripheral blood, obtained in the third trimester of pregnancy. All receptors come from a female donor in good health, enrolled as a control in a pregnancy study.

This clone has a single count. The rearrangement joins TRBV29-1 to TRBJ2-3, with TRBD1 matching 12 bases. Germline V lookup: CDR1 SQVTM, CDR2 ANQGSEA. V shed 7 bases, J shed 6 bases, and the junction held 14 bases outside the gene matches. This CDR3 has 16 amino acids. CDR3 coding DNA: TGCAGCGGCAAAACACCGGGACAGGGGGCGGGGGATACGCAGTATTTT. Its protein product is CSGKTPGQGAGDTQYF.

The chain carries TRBV6-1 and TRBJ2-3; 7 nucleotides match TRBD1. This CDR3 is 20 amino acids long. J gave up 2 bases and V 4 bases, and 21 bases lay outside the gene matches. Germline V gives CDR1 MNHNS, CDR2 SASEGT. The CDR3 region has the DNA TGTGCCAGCAGTGGGATGACGAGACAGGGAAGGTTAGGGGACACAGATACGCAGTATTTT. Its translation: CASSGMTRQGRLGDTDTQYF.

The rearrangement uses TRBV19 and TRBJ2-1; 9 nucleotides line up with TRBD1. V gave up 1 base and J gave up 0 bases; unmatched junction bases: 1. CDR1 and CDR2 (germline): LNHDA, SQIVND (reference sequence). CDR3 length equals 16 residues. CDR3 DNA: TGTGCCAGTAGTATAGTGGGACAGGGCTCCTACAATGAGCAGTTCTTC. Encoded protein: CASSIVGQGSYNEQFF. Full variable domain (missing parts from reference TRBV19 and TRBJ2-1): DGGITQSPKYLFRKEGQNVTLSCEQNLNHDAMYWYRQDPGQGLRLIYYSQIVNDFQKGDIAEGYSVSREKKESFPLTVTSAQKNPTAFYLCASSIVGQGSYNEQFFGPGTRLTVL.

The chain is built from TRBV7-9 and TRBJ1-6, with TRBD1 identical over 7 bases. The CDR3 is made up of 15 amino acids. CDR1 and CDR2 (germline): SEHNR, FQNEAQ (reference sequence). V lost 6 bases to trimming and J lost 7 bases; unmatched junction nucleotides: 9. CDR3 in amino acids: CASSSGTATNSPLHF. The CDR3 DNA is TGTGCCAGCAGTTCCGGGACAGCTACAAATTCACCCCTCCACTTT.

The V and J genes are TRBV25-1 and TRBJ1-4; D gene unclear. This CDR3 region has 13 residues. Germline V gene lookup returns CDR1 MGHDK and CDR2 SYGVNS. Deletions cut 4 bases from V and 3 bases from J, with 6 bases between. The DNA for the CDR3 is TGTGCCAGCAGTGTCGGGGCTAATGAAAAACTGTTTTTT. Amino acid sequence: CASSVGANEKLFF.

This rearrangement joins TRBV7-8 to TRBJ1-1; D uncertain. V was clipped by 8 bases and J by 4 bases, with 14 bases between them. This CDR3 is built from 13 residues. Germline V gene sequence: CDR1 SGHVS, CDR2 FQNEAQ. This CDR3 is CASLELLSTEAFF. CDR3 nucleotide sequence: TGTGCCAGCCTTGAACTTCTATCCACTGAAGCTTTCTTT.

The rearrangement joins TRBV7-9 to TRBJ1-4, with D tentatively TRBD1 (5 bases). Germline V CDR1 and CDR2: SEHNR, FQNEAQ (reference sequence). The CDR3 extends over 12 amino acids. The V end lost 7 bases, the J end lost 8 bases, and 11 bases lay between the germline ends. The chain's CDR3 is CASNAGYEKLFF. The CDR3 region has the DNA TGTGCCAGCAACGCAGGGTACGAAAAACTGTTTTTT.

This sequence joins TRBV15 and TRBJ2-7; possible D gene TRBD1, 5 bases. V was pared by 5 bases and J by 3 bases, with 11 bases between. CDR1 and CDR2 (germline): LNHNV, YYDKDF (reference sequence). The CDR3 is 13 residues long. The CDR3 DNA sequence: TGTGCCACCAGCCCCCGGACAAACTACGAGCAGTACTTC. This sequence encodes CATSPRTNYEQYF.

V is TRBV5-1 and J is TRBJ1-5, with D unclear. Between the trimmed V and J ends, which lost 4 bases and 7 bases, there was a span of 12 bases. Germline V gene lookup returns CDR1 SGHRS and CDR2 YFSETQ. This CDR3 contains 13 residues. The CDR3 loop is CASSLGGEQPQHF. The CDR3 nucleotides are TGCGCCAGCAGCCTAGGCGGAGAACAGCCCCAGCATTTT.

This rearrangement joins TRBV13 to TRBJ2-5; 12 bases are shared with TRBD2. The CDR3 is 15 amino acids. CDR1 is PRHDT and CDR2 is FYEKMQ in the germline V gene (reference sequence). With V trimmed by 5 bases and J by 7 bases, 8 bases remained unmatched. CDR3 DNA sequence: TGTGCCAGCAGCGGCCGACTAGCGGGGGTGGGGACCCAGTACTTC. It codes for CASSGRLAGVGTQYF.

The chain links TRBV5-4 to TRBJ2-1; TRBD1 is a possible D gene (6 bases). Trimming left V 3 bases short and J 0 bases short, with 16 bases between. This CDR3 has 17 amino acids. Germline CDR1 and CDR2: SGHNT and YYREEE (reference sequence). The CDR3, as DNA: TGTGCCAGCAGCTCGGGCGCTCCACAGGGCTCCTACAATGAGCAGTTCTTC. It yields the protein CASSSGAPQGSYNEQFF.

For the CDR3, the DNA is TGTGCCAGCTCTCAACCAGAAGGGCAGGGGCGGGCTGGCTACACCTTC. Encoded protein: CASSQPEGQGRAGYTF. The chain couples TRBV18 to TRBJ1-2; possible D gene TRBD1, 6 bases. Germline V gene data show CDR1 as KGHSH and CDR2 as LQKENI. Trimming stripped 6 bases from V and 7 bases from J, with 24 bases between. The CDR3 extends over 16 amino acids.

This clone appeared once. The chain carries TRBV7-2 and TRBJ1-4; D ambiguous. Germline V gene lookup returns CDR1 SGHTA and CDR2 FQGNSA. Trimming pared 4 bases from V and 6 bases from J, leaving 15 bases between. CDR3 length equals 15 residues. The CDR3 DNA reads TGTGCCAGCAGCTCGGGCCCATCGAGGGATGAAAAACTGTTTTTT. Its protein product is CASSSGPSRDEKLFF. Using reference TRBV7-2 and TRBJ1-4 for the parts outside the CDR3, the full variable domain is GAGVSQSPSNKVTEKGKDVELRCDPISGHTALYWYRQSLGQGLEFLIYFQGNSAPDKSGLPSDRFSAERTGGSVSTLTIQRTQQEDSAVYLCASSSGPSRDEKLFFGSGTQLSVL.

The V and J genes are TRBV29-1 and TRBJ2-5; D is undetermined. The CDR3 runs 11 residues. V was cut by 4 bases and J by 2 bases, with 5 bases left in between. In germline, CDR1 is SQVTM, CDR2 ANQGSEA. CDR3 region: CSVAVQETQYF. The CDR3 coding sequence is TGCAGCGTTGCGGTACAAGAGACCCAGTACTTC.

This chain uses TRBV5-5 with TRBJ2-7; 15 bases fit TRBD2. The germline CDR1 and CDR2 sequences are SGHKS and YYEKEE (reference sequence). The CDR3 covers 15 residues. J gave up 2 bases and V 3 bases, and 0 bases lay outside the gene matches. The CDR3 DNA reads TGTGCCAGCAGCTGGACTAGCGGGGGGGCCTACGAGCAGTACTTC. Its translation: CASSWTSGGAYEQYF.

The chain recombines TRBV5-8 with TRBJ1-5; D may be TRBD1 (5 bases). From germline, CDR1 is SGHTS and CDR2 YDEGEE. Trimming stripped 4 bases from V and 0 bases from J, with 14 bases between. CDR3 length: 16 amino acids. The CDR3 is CASSLGTYNSNQPQHF. The DNA of the CDR3 is TGTGCCAGCAGCCTCGGGACTTATAATAGCAATCAGCCCCAGCATTTT.

The chain links TRBV7-9 to TRBJ2-1; TRBD2 agrees at 12 bases. The CDR3 covers 17 residues. The V gene's germline CDR1 is SEHNR and CDR2 FQNEAQ (reference sequence). V lost 5 bases and J lost 2; bases outside the gene matches: 7. The CDR3 loop reads CASSPAASGGAYNEQFF. The CDR3 DNA is TGTGCCAGCAGCCCAGCAGCTAGCGGGGGGGCCTACAATGAGCAGTTCTTC.

The J gene is TRBJ1-1, the V gene TRBV5-1; D is unresolved. Germline lookup yields CDR1 SGHRS and CDR2 YFSETQ. The CDR3 is made up of 13 amino acids. Trimming took off 0 bases at V and 11 bases at J, with 14 bases between the two ends. CDR3 residues: CASSLGEGSWAFF. The CDR3 coding sequence is TGCGCCAGCAGCTTGGGAGAGGGATCTTGGGCTTTCTTT. The variable domain in full, with the rest retrieved from reference TRBV5-1 and TRBJ1-1, is KAGVTQTPRYLIKTRGQQVTLSCSPISGHRSVSWYQQTPGQGLQFLFEYFSETQRNKGNFPGRFSGRQFSNSRSEMNVSTLELGDSALYLCASSLGEGSWAFFGQGTRLTVV.

CDR3 amino acids: CASSFGVSTDTQYF. The CDR3 region has the DNA TGTGCCAGCAGCTTCGGGGTTAGCACAGATACGCAGTATTTT. The chain employs TRBV7-3 and TRBJ2-3; D possibly corresponds to TRBD2 (5 bases). Trimming took 3 bases from V and 0 from J, leaving 7 bases between them. This CDR3 is built from 14 residues. From germline, CDR1 is SGHTA and CDR2 FQGTGA. The full variable domain, completed using reference TRBV7-3 and TRBJ2-3, is GAGVSQTPSNKVTEKGKYVELRCDPISGHTALYWYRQSLGQGPEFLIYFQGTGAADDSGLPNDRFFAVRPEGSVSTLKIQRTERGDSAVYLCASSFGVSTDTQYFGPGTRLTVL.

The chain recombines TRBV7-2 with TRBJ1-2; D unresolved. This CDR3 comprises 14 residues. The germline V gene encodes CDR1 SGHTA and CDR2 FQGNSA. V was clipped by 4 bases and J by 5 bases, with 14 bases between them. As DNA, the CDR3 is TGTGCCAGCAGCTCGAAGACGGGTCCTTATGGCTACACCTTC. Translating gives CASSSKTGPYGYTF.

This sequence joins TRBV4-2 and TRBJ1-6; D not resolved. V lost 0 bases and J 0 bases, leaving 9 bases between the germline ends. CDR3 length equals 17 residues. Germline CDR1 LGHNA, CDR2 YNFKEQ. CDR3 DNA: TGTGCCAGCAGCCAAGATAATCAGAACTCCTATAATTCACCCCTCCACTTT. Translating it yields CASSQDNQNSYNSPLHF.

The rearrangement uses TRBV7-2 and TRBJ1-2, with D tentatively TRBD1 (6 bases). CDR3 size: 14 residues. V was trimmed by 4 bases and J by 6 bases, leaving 15 bases between them. Germline assignment: CDR1 SGHTA and CDR2 FQGNSA. The CDR3: CASSSRGGVDGYTF. The CDR3 coding sequence is TGTGCCAGCAGCTCAAGGGGGGGGGTGGATGGCTACACCTTC.

This rearrangement joins TRBV7-3 to TRBJ1-1, with no clear D. V was clipped by 5 bases and J by 2 bases, with 9 bases between them. Germline V gives CDR1 SGHTA, CDR2 FQGTGA. This CDR3 is built from 13 residues. The CDR3 DNA sequence: TGTGCCAGCAGCGGAAGACAAAACACTGAAGCTTTCTTT. This sequence encodes CASSGRQNTEAFF.

The chain is built from TRBV7-8 and TRBJ1-1; the D gene is possibly TRBD1 (6 bases). The germline gives CDR1 SGHVS, CDR2 FQNEAQ. The V and J ends lost 7 bases and 4 bases respectively, with 25 bases between them. The CDR3 loop spans 17 amino acids. The CDR3 is CASTTLQGSGSGTEAFF. The CDR3 region has the DNA TGTGCCAGCACAACACTACAGGGTTCCGGCTCAGGCACTGAAGCTTTCTTT.

The chain joins TRBV14 to TRBJ2-7; 10 nucleotides agree with TRBD2. The junction had 1 base not matched to a gene; V was cut back by 4 bases and J by 1 base. The CDR3 consists of 14 residues. Germline V gene sequence: CDR1 SGHDN, CDR2 FVKESK. The CDR3 sequence is CASSLSGGSYEQYF. The CDR3 nucleotides read TGTGCCAGCAGCCTTAGCGGGGGGTCCTACGAGCAGTACTTC. The whole variable domain, filled in from reference TRBV14 and TRBJ2-7, reads EAGVTQFPSHSVIEKGQTVTLRCDPISGHDNLYWYRRVMGKEIKFLLHFVKESKQDESGMPNNRFLAERTGGTYSTLKVQPAELEDSGVYFCASSLSGGSYEQYFGPGTRLTVT.

V gene TRBV18 combines with J gene TRBJ1-1; D gene unclear. In germline, CDR1 is KGHSH, CDR2 LQKENI. The CDR3 runs to 15 residues. Trimming cost V 3 bases and J 4 bases, with 15 bases left between them. The CDR3 region is CASSPSRAEGTEAFF. CDR3 bases: TGTGCCAGCTCACCTTCTAGGGCGGAGGGCACTGAAGCTTTCTTT.

This chain links TRBV5-1 with TRBJ2-1; 10 nucleotides align to TRBD2. This CDR3 has 16 residues. Germline V CDR1 and CDR2: SGHRS, YFSETQ. Trimming removed 4 bases from V and 4 bases from J; junction bases left unmatched: 8. DNA for the CDR3: TGCGCCAGCAGCCCAGCAGCGGGGGGGTATTACAATGAGCAGTTCTTC. Its translation: CASSPAAGGYYNEQFF.